This TCR beta chain was found in a study of regulatory T cells in long-lasting Graves disease. V was cut by 8 bases and J by 1 base, with 12 bases left in between. The CDR3 is 13 amino acids. In germline, CDR1 is SEHNR, CDR2 FQNEAQ (reference sequence). Building the TCR beta libraries relied on iRepertoire HTBI primers, and CDR3 regions underwent Arm-PCR. TCRdb processed the multiplex PCR reads anew with MiXCR; each CDR3 protein has one entry. The repertoire holds about 660,000 distinct CDR3 sequences, with roughly 30% as singletons. Time point indicated: persistent/refractory GD, antithyroid drugs over 5 years with positive TRAb. TCR sequences were obtained from RNA taken from PBMCs.

This rearrangement joins TRBV7-9 to TRBJ2-7; possible D gene TRBD2, 5 bases. The sample here was peripheral blood mononuclear cells (PBMCs), taken when the disease was refractory, from a patient treated with antithyroid drugs. The clonotype comes from a female donor with Graves disease. CDR3 bases: TGTGCCAGCCTCGCGGGCAATTCCTACGAGCAGTACTTC. Protein sequence: CASLAGNSYEQYF.